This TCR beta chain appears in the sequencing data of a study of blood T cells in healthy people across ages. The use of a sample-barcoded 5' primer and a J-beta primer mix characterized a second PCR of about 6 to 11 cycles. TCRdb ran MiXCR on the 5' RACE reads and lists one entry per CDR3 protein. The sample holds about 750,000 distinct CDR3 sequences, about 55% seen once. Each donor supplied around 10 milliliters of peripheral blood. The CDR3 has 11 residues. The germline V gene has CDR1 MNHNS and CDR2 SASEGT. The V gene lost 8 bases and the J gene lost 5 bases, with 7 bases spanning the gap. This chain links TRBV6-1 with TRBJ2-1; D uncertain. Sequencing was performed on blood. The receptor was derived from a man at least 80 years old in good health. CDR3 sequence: CASVLHNEQFF. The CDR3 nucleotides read TGTGCCAGCGTACTACACAATGAGCAGTTCTTC.